These 22 T cell receptor beta chains share one sample of origin, sequenced in a study of blood T cell repertoires in COVID-19. Sequenced by immunoSEQ multiplex PCR; TCRdb stores in-frame clones only, minus some. The sample contains some 70,000 clones, approximately 79% of which appear only once. Specimen: peripheral blood. Source of these receptors: a woman aged 45-59 years with acute or convalescent COVID-19.

The chain joins TRBV7-3 to TRBJ2-1; D is ambiguous. Deletions cut 4 bases from V and 9 bases from J, with 7 bases between. This CDR3 is 11 amino acids long. Germline V lookup: CDR1 SGHTA, CDR2 FQGTGA. As DNA, the CDR3 is TGTGCCAGCAGCTCAGGCGCTGAGCAGTTCTTC. Translating it yields CASSSGAEQFF. The full variable domain, completed using reference TRBV7-3 and TRBJ2-1, is GAGVSQTPSNKVTEKGKYVELRCDPISGHTALYWYRQSLGQGPEFLIYFQGTGAADDSGLPNDRFFAVRPEGSVSTLKIQRTERGDSAVYLCASSSGAEQFFGPGTRLTVL.

The chain combines TRBV27 with TRBJ2-1, with 7 bases lining up with TRBD1. CDR1 is MNHEY, CDR2 SMNVEV, per germline (reference sequence). The CDR3 runs to 15 residues. Losses at the gene ends were 8 bases for V and 4 bases for J; bases not matched to a gene: 11. The chain's CDR3 is CASGIEGALYNEQFF. The CDR3 DNA sequence: TGTGCCAGCGGAATAGAGGGGGCTCTGTACAATGAGCAGTTCTTC.

The chain is built from TRBV6-1 and TRBJ1-6, with 7 bases lining up with TRBD1. V lost 1 base, J lost 8 bases, and 5 bases stayed unmatched. Germline CDR1 MNHNS, CDR2 SASEGT. The CDR3 extends over 15 amino acids. This CDR3 reads CASSEGTGLYSPLHF. CDR3 nucleotides: TGTGCCAGCAGTGAAGGGACAGGTCTCTATTCACCCCTCCACTTT.

By frequency in the sample, this clone is medium-sized (0.01 to 0.1%). The chain is built from TRBV5-1 and TRBJ2-5; 10 nucleotides align to TRBD2. Per germline, CDR1 SGHRS and CDR2 YFSETQ. V dropped 5 bases and J dropped 5; count of bases not matched to a gene: 6. The CDR3 spans 14 residues. In nucleotides, the CDR3 is TGCGCCAGCAGACTCCTAGCGGGGGCTGAGACCCAGTACTTC. Translated: CASRLLAGAETQYF.

The DNA of the CDR3 is TGTGCCAGCAGTATACCCAGGGACACTGAAGCTTTCTTT. It codes for CASSIPRDTEAFF. The chain carries TRBV12-3 or TRBV12-4 and TRBJ1-1; perhaps TRBD1 as D (5 bases). The CDR3 length is 13 residues. V was shortened by 5 bases and J by 3 bases, with 10 bases between the two germline ends.

The V gene is TRBV29-1, the J gene TRBJ2-7; possibly TRBD2 for D (5 bases). Deletions cut 3 bases from V and 7 bases from J, with 16 bases between. There are 13 residues in the CDR3. CDR1 is SQVTM and CDR2 is ANQGSEA in the germline V gene. The CDR3, as DNA: TGCAGCGTTGAGGGCGGGCCCCGGCGGGAGCAGTACTTC. Protein sequence: CSVEGGPRREQYF.

This chain connects TRBV5-1 to TRBJ2-3; D is perhaps TRBD1 (5 bases). The V gene lost 0 bases and the J gene lost 1 base, with 9 bases spanning the gap. The CDR3 runs to 15 residues. Germline V CDR1 and CDR2: SGHRS, YFSETQ. Here the CDR3 DNA reads TGCGCCAGCAGCTTGGGACAGTGGCGCACAGATACGCAGTATTTT. Amino acid sequence: CASSLGQWRTDTQYF.

This sequence joins TRBV5-1 and TRBJ2-1; a weak D match, TRBD2 (5 bases). Germline CDR1 SGHRS, CDR2 YFSETQ. CDR3 size: 15 residues. V lost 0 bases and J lost 6, with 13 bases in between. The CDR3 bases are TGCGCCAGCAGCTTGGCCGGGGAGTCTCTCAATGAGCAGTTCTTC. This sequence encodes CASSLAGESLNEQFF. Filled out from reference TRBV5-1 and TRBJ2-1, the complete variable domain reads KAGVTQTPRYLIKTRGQQVTLSCSPISGHRSVSWYQQTPGQGLQFLFEYFSETQRNKGNFPGRFSGRQFSNSRSEMNVSTLELGDSALYLCASSLAGESLNEQFFGPGTRLTVL.

The chain is built from TRBV30 and TRBJ1-5; 11 positions match TRBD1. The germline V gene has CDR1 GTSNPN and CDR2 SVGIG (reference sequence). J gave up 9 bases and V 5 bases, and 9 bases lay outside the gene matches. The CDR3 length is 14 residues. CDR3 in DNA: TGTGCCTGGGCGGGACAGGGGGGGAGAGGGCCCCAGCATTTT. Translated, it gives CAWAGQGGRGPQHF.

This chain joins TRBV18 and TRBJ2-7; D may be TRBD2 (6 bases). CDR3 length: 17 amino acids. Trimming cost V 1 base and J 4 bases, with 20 bases left between them. The germline gives CDR1 KGHSH, CDR2 LQKENI. The CDR3 region is CASSPQDYQRSNYEQYF. Here the CDR3 DNA reads TGTGCCAGCTCACCACAGGACTACCAACGATCGAATTACGAGCAGTACTTC.

V usage is TRBV5-1 and J usage is TRBJ2-1, with 7 bases aligning to TRBD2. CDR1 SGHRS and CDR2 YFSETQ come from the germline V gene. With V trimmed by 3 bases and J by 5 bases, 8 bases remained unmatched. The CDR3 runs 15 residues. The CDR3: CASSWEGLTHNEQFF. The CDR3 region has the DNA TGCGCCAGCAGCTGGGAGGGGTTAACACACAATGAGCAGTTCTTC.

The chain combines TRBV25-1 with TRBJ1-2, with D possibly being TRBD1 (5 bases). The CDR3 covers 15 residues. V lost 4 bases to trimming and J lost 6 bases, with 18 bases between them. Germline CDR1 MGHDK, CDR2 SYGVNS. The CDR3 loop is CASSVEGFFSDGYTF. The CDR3 DNA follows: TGTGCCAGCAGTGTGGAGGGGTTTTTTAGCGATGGCTACACCTTC.

The chain has TRBV7-2 and TRBJ2-5; D gene uncertain. Trimming took off 5 bases at V and 5 bases at J, with 6 bases between the two ends. This CDR3 has 11 residues. Germline loops: CDR1 SGHTA, CDR2 FQGNSA. The CDR3 region is CASSLSETQYF. In DNA form, the CDR3 reads TGTGCCAGCAGCCTCAGTGAGACCCAGTACTTC.

V and J are TRBV7-9 and TRBJ1-1; D is perhaps TRBD1 (5 bases). The CDR3 sequence is 12 residues long. V lost 7 bases and J 0 bases, leaving 6 bases between the germline ends. Germline CDR1 reads SEHNR; CDR2 reads FQNEAQ (reference sequence). CDR3 in amino acids: CASTTVNTEAFF. The CDR3 DNA reads TGTGCCAGCACGACAGTGAACACTGAAGCTTTCTTT.

The chain carries TRBV28 and TRBJ1-3; TRBD1 matches 7 bases. J lost 4 bases, V lost 3 bases, and 12 bases had no gene match. From germline, CDR1 is MDHEN and CDR2 SYDVKM. The CDR3 runs 17 residues. The CDR3 spells CASSLATKGQSGNTIYF. As DNA, the CDR3 is TGTGCCAGCAGTTTGGCCACGAAGGGACAGTCCGGAAACACCATATATTTT.

The rearrangement links TRBV6-2 or TRBV6-3 to TRBJ2-5; the D is unclear. Germline V CDR1 and CDR2: MNHEY, SVGEGT. Trimming shortened V by 2 bases and J by 5 bases, and 15 bases separated the two germline ends. This CDR3 is built from 15 residues. CDR3 nucleotide sequence: TGTGCCAGCAGTTACGGAACAGCCGGTGGGGAGACCCAGTACTTC. Protein product: CASSYGTAGGETQYF.

This chain links TRBV9 with TRBJ1-1; TRBD1 might be the D (5 bases). This CDR3 has 14 residues. Germline V gene lookup returns CDR1 SGDLS and CDR2 YYNGEE. V lost 4 bases, J lost 4 bases, and 14 bases lay in between. As DNA, the CDR3 is TGTGCCAGCAGCTCCCATCAAAGGGGCACTGAAGCTTTCTTT. Its protein is CASSSHQRGTEAFF.

This chain uses TRBV5-1 with TRBJ2-3; D not resolved. Germline CDR1 reads SGHRS; CDR2 reads YFSETQ. CDR3 length equals 14 residues. V lost 1 base to trimming and J lost 3 bases, with 9 bases between them. The CDR3 is CASSLPRPTDTQYF. The CDR3, as DNA: TGCGCCAGCAGCTTGCCCCGTCCGACAGATACGCAGTATTTT.

The chain links TRBV29-1 to TRBJ1-2; 8 bases agree with TRBD1. CDR1 SQVTM and CDR2 ANQGSEA come from the germline V gene. This CDR3 is built from 10 residues. Trimming at V came to 2 bases and at J to 13 bases, leaving 3 bases not matched to a gene. The CDR3 DNA sequence: TGCAGCGTTGAACAGGGGGCCATCACCTTC. Protein: CSVEQGAITF.

The chain has TRBV7-9 and TRBJ1-5; D remains unclear. Between the trimmed V and J ends, which lost 5 bases and 6 bases, there was a span of 11 bases. Germline V lookup: CDR1 SEHNR, CDR2 FQNEAQ (reference sequence). The CDR3 extends over 13 amino acids. The CDR3 nucleotides read TGTGCCAGCAGCGGGGAGAGTGGTCAGCCCCAGCATTTT. This gives the protein CASSGESGQPQHF.

V usage is TRBV18 and J usage is TRBJ1-1; 7 nucleotides line up with TRBD1. The CDR3 contains 14 residues. Germline V gene data show CDR1 as KGHSH and CDR2 as LQKENI. V lost 8 bases and J lost 1; bases outside the gene matches: 7. The CDR3 nucleotides read TGTGCCAGCCAACAGGGGCCTGCGAACACTGAAGCTTTCTTT. Its translation is CASQQGPANTEAFF.

Sample share makes this clone medium-sized. The gene calls are TRBV15 and TRBJ2-7, with 13 nucleotides matching TRBD2. With 6 bases clipped from V and 0 bases from J, the junction kept 11 bases outside the gene matches. CDR3 length: 18 amino acids. The germline gives CDR1 LNHNV, CDR2 YYDKDF (reference sequence). The CDR3 here is CATRPGTSGMASSYEQYF. As DNA, the CDR3 is TGTGCCACCAGGCCCGGGACTAGCGGGATGGCGAGCTCCTACGAGCAGTACTTC.